The 14 T cell receptor beta chains given below trace back to one sample, sequenced in a study of control samples from healthy donors and cancer patients. TCRdb's copy holds only in-frame clones and misses some; the assay was immunoSEQ multiplex PCR. This sample carries about 160,000 clones, roughly 92% of them seen once, and the ten largest clones take less than 0.75%. The sequencing input was blood. All receptors come from a woman aged 30 to 39 in good health.

The chain links TRBV7-8 to TRBJ1-5; tentatively, D is TRBD1 (5 bases). Germline V gene data show CDR1 as SGHVS and CDR2 as FQNEAQ. Trimming stripped 1 base from V and 7 bases from J, with 23 bases between. The CDR3 has 18 amino acids. CDR3 sequence (DNA): TGTGCCAGCAGCTTAGGCCCAGGGACCCGGGGGAAGGGGCAGCCCCAGCATTTT. Residues: CASSLGPGTRGKGQPQHF.

The table lists this clone with a count of one. This sequence joins TRBV19 and TRBJ2-3; 7 positions match TRBD2. With 2 bases clipped from V and 6 bases from J, the junction kept 11 bases outside the gene matches. There are 16 residues in the CDR3. Germline V CDR1 and CDR2: LNHDA, SQIVND (reference sequence). The CDR3: CASSIIRASGGDTQYF. CDR3 in DNA: TGTGCCAGTAGTATAATCCGGGCTAGCGGAGGGGATACGCAGTATTTT.

V is TRBV7-9 and J is TRBJ1-4; D is unresolved. Germline lookup yields CDR1 SEHNR and CDR2 FQNEAQ (reference sequence). The CDR3 extends over 15 amino acids. V gave up 3 bases and J gave up 1 base, with 9 bases separating them. The CDR3 is CASSLDGKTNEKLFF. CDR3 coding DNA: TGTGCCAGCAGCTTGGACGGAAAAACTAATGAAAAACTGTTTTTT.

This rearrangement joins TRBV6-5 to TRBJ1-4; D not certain. CDR3 length: 13 amino acids. Per the germline V gene, CDR1 is MNHEY and CDR2 is SVGAGI. V lost 4 bases, J lost 10 bases, and 13 bases lay in between. In DNA, the CDR3 is TGTGCCAGCAGTTCCGTTGATCGTGGAAAACTGTTTTTT. Amino acid sequence: CASSSVDRGKLFF.

The chain employs TRBV3-1 (or the pseudogene TRBV3-2) and TRBJ2-7; weak D call: TRBD2 (6 bases). The V end was cut by 8 bases, the J end by 4 bases, with 9 bases between. Germline CDR1 and CDR2: LGHDT and YNNKEL (reference sequence). The CDR3 contains 11 residues. The CDR3 DNA sequence: TGTGCCAGCCAGGCGGGGTACGAGCAGTACTTC. Its translation: CASQAGYEQYF.

The V call is TRBV5-4, the J call TRBJ1-2; no definite D call. V shed 0 bases and J shed 4 bases, with 19 bases lying between them. The CDR3 length is 17 residues. Germline V gives CDR1 SGHNT, CDR2 YYREEE (reference sequence). The CDR3 DNA follows: TGTGCCAGCAGCTTGGGGGTTAACGGGGAAAGGAGCTATGGCTACACCTTC. Protein sequence: CASSLGVNGERSYGYTF.

The chain uses TRBV11-1 and TRBJ2-3; 10 bases map to TRBD1. In germline, CDR1 is SGHAT, CDR2 FQDESV (reference sequence). The CDR3 is made up of 16 amino acids. V lost 1 base to trimming and J lost 1 base; unmatched junction nucleotides: 2. CDR3 amino acids: CASSLGDRGGTDTQYF. Written as DNA, the CDR3 is TGTGCCAGCAGCTTAGGGGACAGGGGAGGCACAGATACGCAGTATTTT.

The rearrangement links TRBV13 to TRBJ2-7, with TRBD2 identical over 8 bases. Per the germline V gene, CDR1 is PRHDT and CDR2 is FYEKMQ (reference sequence). The CDR3 contains 15 residues. V shed 5 bases and J 1 base; nucleotides not matched to a gene: 7. The CDR3 bases are TGTGCCAGCAGCCCCCAGCGGGAGAGGTCCTACGAGCAGTACTTC. It yields the protein CASSPQRERSYEQYF.

In this sample, this clone turned up once. The chain links TRBV5-1 to TRBJ1-2; 7 nucleotides match TRBD1. The CDR3 extends over 14 amino acids. Trimming removed 2 bases from V and 8 bases from J; junction bases left unmatched: 9. Germline values: CDR1 SGHRS, CDR2 YFSETQ. The CDR3 loop reads CASSFGTASRGYTF. CDR3 nucleotide sequence: TGCGCCAGCAGCTTTGGGACAGCGTCTCGGGGCTACACCTTC.

The CDR3 nucleotides are TGTGCCAGCGGTAAGAGGTGGGGCACAGATACGCAGTATTTT. Its protein is CASGKRWGTDTQYF. J is TRBJ2-3 and V is TRBV28, with D unclear. V gave up 8 bases and J gave up 1 base, with 13 bases separating them. The CDR3 has 14 residues. Germline V gene sequence: CDR1 MDHEN, CDR2 SYDVKM. The variable domain in full, completed from reference TRBV28 and TRBJ2-3, reads DVKVTQSSRYLVKRTGEKVFLECVQDMDHENMFWYRQDPGLGLRLIYFSYDVKMKEKGDIPEGYSVSREKKERFSLILESASTNQTSMYLCASGKRWGTDTQYFGPGTRLTVL.

This rearrangement joins TRBV5-1 to TRBJ1-2; TRBD1 matches at 8 bases. After removal of 8 bases from V and 8 bases from J, the junction contained 17 bases not matched to a gene. CDR3 size: 15 residues. The V gene's germline CDR1 is SGHRS and CDR2 YFSETQ. CDR3 sequence (DNA): TGCGCCAGTAGCCTGGAAACGACAGGGGCGGAAGGCTACACCTTC. Translation: CASSLETTGAEGYTF. Variable domain in full (rest from reference TRBV5-1 and TRBJ1-2): KAGVTQTPRYLIKTRGQQVTLSCSPISGHRSVSWYQQTPGQGLQFLFEYFSETQRNKGNFPGRFSGRQFSNSRSEMNVSTLELGDSALYLCASSLETTGAEGYTFGSGTRLTVV.

The rearrangement links TRBV11-2 to TRBJ2-7; D perhaps matches TRBD1 (6 bases). Germline CDR1 reads SGHAT; CDR2 reads FQNNGV. V was clipped by 5 bases and J by 3 bases, with 11 bases between them. The CDR3 consists of 13 residues. As DNA, the CDR3 is TGTGCCAGCAGCCTTCGACAGGACTACGAGCAGTACTTC. This encodes CASSLRQDYEQYF.

This clone was detected only a few times. The chain carries TRBV19 and TRBJ1-5; 8 nucleotides line up with TRBD1. The CDR3 loop spans 15 amino acids. V was clipped by 6 bases and J by 6 bases; unmatched bases: 10. From germline, CDR1 is LNHDA and CDR2 SQIVND (reference sequence). Here the CDR3 DNA reads TGTGCCAGTAGAACACAGGGGGGGTCACGTCAGCCCCAGCATTTT. As protein: CASRTQGGSRQPQHF.

The chain recombines TRBV28 with TRBJ2-3; D is unclear. The germline V gene has CDR1 MDHEN and CDR2 SYDVKM. Deletions cut 5 bases from V and 2 bases from J, with 5 bases between. There are 12 residues in the CDR3. As DNA, the CDR3 is TGTGCCAGCAGTGGAAACACAGATACGCAGTATTTT. Translation: CASSGNTDTQYF.